This T cell receptor beta chain was identified in a study of response to subunit inactivated influenza vaccine. TCRdb independently ran MiXCR on the RT-PCR reads; one entry per CDR3 protein. Found here are over 750,000 distinct CDR3 sequences, about 20% of them singletons; the top ten hold roughly a tenth. V shed 7 bases, J shed 2 bases, and the junction held 7 bases outside the gene matches. The CDR3 runs to 14 residues. Germline values: CDR1 SQVTM, CDR2 ANQGSEA. V and J are TRBV29-1 and TRBJ2-1, with 8 bases that match TRBD2. The sequence derives from a man in his fifties who received an inactivated influenza vaccine. The sample consisted of PBMCs from blood, taken roughly 5 days after vaccination. In DNA, the CDR3 is TGCAGCGCCCACGGGGGGGTTCCCTACAATGAGCAGTTCTTC. This gives the protein CSAHGGVPYNEQFF.